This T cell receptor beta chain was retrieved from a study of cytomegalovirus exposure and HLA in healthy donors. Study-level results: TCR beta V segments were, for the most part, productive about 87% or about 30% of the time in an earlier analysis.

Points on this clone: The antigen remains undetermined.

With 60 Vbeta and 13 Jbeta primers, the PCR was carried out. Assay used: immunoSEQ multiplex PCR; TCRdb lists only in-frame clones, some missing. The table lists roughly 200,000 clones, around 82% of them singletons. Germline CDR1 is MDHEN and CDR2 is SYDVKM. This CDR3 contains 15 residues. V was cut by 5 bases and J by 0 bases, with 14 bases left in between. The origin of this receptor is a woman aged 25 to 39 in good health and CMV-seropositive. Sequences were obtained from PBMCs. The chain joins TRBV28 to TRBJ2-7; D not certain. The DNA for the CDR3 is TGTGCCAGCAGTATCTCAACAGATAGCTCCTACGAGCAGTACTTC. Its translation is CASSISTDSSYEQYF. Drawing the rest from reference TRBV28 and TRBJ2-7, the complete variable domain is DVKVTQSSRYLVKRTGEKVFLECVQDMDHENMFWYRQDPGLGLRLIYFSYDVKMKEKGDIPEGYSVSREKKERFSLILESASTNQTSMYLCASSISTDSSYEQYFGPGTRLTVT.